This TCR beta chain was captured by sequencing in a study of blood T cells in healthy people across ages. Comments on this clonotype: Antigen specificity is unknown.

The CDR3 is 15 residues long. From germline, CDR1 is SGHRS and CDR2 YFSETQ. Trimming removed 2 bases from V and 6 bases from J; junction bases left unmatched: 6. A second about 7 to 12 cycle PCR used barcoded and J-beta primers. TCRdb re-analysed the 5' RACE reads in MiXCR, keeping a single row per CDR3 protein. The data contain around 750,000 distinct CDR3 sequences, roughly 50% of them singletons. The study's findings and limits: Naive and antigen-experienced cells were not separated, limiting conclusive comparison. TCR beta diversity tracked closely with naive T cell percentage. Estimates based on one million T cells were treated as lower bounds.

J is TRBJ2-3 and V is TRBV5-1; 10 bases align to TRBD1. The sequence derives from a man aged 80 or over in good health. The material sequenced was blood. CDR3 nucleotide sequence: TGCGCCAGCAGCTTCGGGACAGGGGTCGTCGATACGCAGTATTTT. This encodes CASSFGTGVVDTQYF.